This entry lists 12 T cell receptor beta chains sequenced from one sample in a study of cytomegalovirus exposure and HLA in healthy donors. This PCR relied on a set of 60 Vbeta primers and 13 Jbeta primers. TCRdb keeps only in-frame clones here, not all; method: immunoSEQ multiplex PCR. The table shows roughly 130,000 clones, with almost 85% occurring only once. The sample comprised PBMCs. These receptors came from a boy aged 2 to 10 in good health and CMV-seronegative.

This rearrangement joins TRBV9 to TRBJ2-1, with 10 bases identical to TRBD2. V was pared by 0 bases and J by 10 bases, with 10 bases of the junction left unmatched. Germline V lookup: CDR1 SGDLS, CDR2 YYNGEE. The CDR3 contains 16 residues. The CDR3 nucleotides are TGTGCCAGCAGCGTAGCTGGGAGCGGGGGGGCCAACGAGCAGTTCTTC. Residues: CASSVAGSGGANEQFF.

The CDR3 sequence is CASSFDVGGKDGYTF. As DNA, the CDR3 is TGTGCCAGTAGTTTCGACGTAGGGGGTAAAGATGGCTACACCTTC. The rearrangement links TRBV19 to TRBJ1-2; D perhaps matches TRBD1 (6 bases). Per germline, CDR1 LNHDA and CDR2 SQIVND (reference sequence). Trimming left V 5 bases short and J 6 bases short, with 19 bases between. The CDR3 contains 15 residues.

The chain joins TRBV25-1 to TRBJ2-3, with a tentative D call TRBD2 (6 bases). The germline V gene encodes CDR1 MGHDK and CDR2 SYGVNS. CDR3 length: 15 residues. V dropped 1 base and J dropped 3 bases, with 11 bases sitting between them. The CDR3 DNA follows: TGTGCCAGCAGTGAATGGGGCGGGGCGACAGATACGCAGTATTTT. Protein: CASSEWGGATDTQYF.

The V call is TRBV27, the J call TRBJ1-2; 7 nucleotides align to TRBD1. The germline gives CDR1 MNHEY, CDR2 SMNVEV (reference sequence). This CDR3 is 13 amino acids long. The trim removed 5 bases at V and 4 bases at J, leaving 4 bases unmatched. CDR3 in DNA: TGTGCCAGCAGTCCGGGACAGCCCTATGGCTACACCTTC. Translation gives CASSPGQPYGYTF.

The chain has TRBV28 and TRBJ2-7, with 8 nucleotides matching TRBD2. Germline values: CDR1 MDHEN, CDR2 SYDVKM. CDR3 length: 16 residues. J was trimmed by 0 bases and V by 7 bases; bases with no gene match: 11. The CDR3 DNA follows: TGTGCCAGCAAATCGTTAGCGGGACCCGCCTCCTACGAGCAGTACGTC. As protein: CASKSLAGPASYEQYV.

The genes are TRBV28 and TRBJ1-1, with D hard to call. V was clipped by 5 bases and J by 1 base, with 5 bases between them. Germline V gene data show CDR1 as MDHEN and CDR2 as SYDVKM. The length of the CDR3 is 12 residues. The CDR3 nucleotides read TGTGCCAGCAGTCTCAGGAACACTGAAGCTTTCTTT. It codes for CASSLRNTEAFF.

The chain employs TRBV5-8 and TRBJ1-4, with TRBD1 matching over 7 bases. The germline CDR1 and CDR2 sequences are SGHTS and YDEGEE. The CDR3 has 16 amino acids. Trimming at V came to 5 bases and at J to 11 bases, leaving 18 bases not matched to a gene. The CDR3 DNA follows: TGTGCCAGCAGGTTACCGGGACAGAGACGCACGGAGAAACTGTTTTTT. This codes for CASRLPGQRRTEKLFF.

The chain couples TRBV5-3 to TRBJ2-3; 8 positions match TRBD1. TRBV5-3 is an ORF for which the function is uncertain. The CDR3 covers 14 residues. The V gene end was trimmed by 3 bases and the J gene end by 4 bases; junction bases not matched to a gene: 4. CDR3 nucleotides: TGTGCCAGAAGCTCCCCGGACAGGGCAGATACGCAGTATTTT. Its translation: CARSSPDRADTQYF.

The chain carries TRBV10-3 and TRBJ2-7; TRBD1 might be the D (5 bases). Between the trimmed V and J ends, which lost 2 bases and 2 bases, there was a span of 10 bases. Germline loops: CDR1 ENHRY, CDR2 SYGVKD. CDR3 length: 14 residues. The CDR3 loop reads CAISEPDSPYEQYF. The CDR3, as DNA: TGTGCCATCAGTGAGCCCGACAGTCCCTACGAGCAGTACTTC.

Of note for this clone: Germline is not matched at one junction end, which may reflect a read error. The rearrangement links TRBV7-9 to TRBJ1-2; D call uncertain. Per the germline V gene, CDR1 is SEHNR and CDR2 is FQNEAQ (reference sequence). This CDR3 has 8 amino acids. The DNA for the CDR3 is TGTGCCAGCAGCGAGGCTTCCTTC. This sequence encodes CASSEASF.

In its sample, this clone was seen a few times. This chain joins TRBV6-1 and TRBJ2-3; perhaps TRBD2 as D (5 bases). Trimming removed 7 bases from V and 0 bases from J, with 8 bases in between. CDR1 and CDR2 from the germline V gene are MNHNS and SASEGT. This CDR3 comprises 13 residues. The CDR3 nucleotides are TGTGCCAGCAACCTAGCTAGCACAGATACGCAGTATTTT. This translates into CASNLASTDTQYF.

The CDR3 loop is CASTPRRTGSDYNEQFF. CDR3 in DNA: TGTGCCAGCACCCCCCGGAGGACAGGGTCAGACTACAATGAGCAGTTCTTC. V is TRBV4-2 and J is TRBJ2-1; 8 bases are shared with TRBD1. V trimming: 7 bases; J trimming: 3 bases; junction bases outside the gene matches: 14. Per germline, CDR1 LGHNA and CDR2 YNFKEQ. The CDR3 is 17 amino acids.